Below, 16 T cell receptor beta chains from the same sample are listed, as sequenced in a study of response to subunit inactivated influenza vaccine. TCRdb recomputed calls from the RT-PCR reads with MiXCR, one row per CDR3 protein. The table lists 500,000 or so distinct CDR3 sequences, 9.5% to 13% of them singletons. Material: PBMCs from blood, obtained roughly 46 days after vaccination. These receptors came from a man aged 45-60 years who received an inactivated influenza vaccine.

This clonotype was observed a few times. The V and J genes are TRBV3-1 and TRBJ1-3, with D unresolved. This CDR3 has 16 residues. Trimming shortened V by 0 bases and J by 4 bases, and 13 bases separated the two germline ends. Per the germline V gene, CDR1 is LGHDT and CDR2 is YNNKEL (reference sequence). The DNA for the CDR3 is TGTGCCAGCAGCCAAGATACCGGCCTGCGCGGAAACACCATATATTTT. This gives the protein CASSQDTGLRGNTIYF.

This clonotype was picked up a small number of times. The chain uses TRBV6-2 or TRBV6-3 and TRBJ1-2; D gene ambiguous. The CDR3 totals 13 residues. The germline V and J ends were trimmed by 7 bases and 4 bases, with 13 bases remaining between them. Germline V gene lookup returns CDR1 MNHEY and CDR2 SVGEGT. The CDR3 loop is CASTPQYSYGYTF. CDR3 in DNA: TGTGCCAGCACCCCTCAATACAGCTATGGCTACACCTTC.

Worth noting for this clonotype: One junction end does not reproduce the germline sequence, and a read error may be involved. The chain employs TRBV27 and TRBJ2-3; TRBD2 agrees at 7 bases. The CDR3 is 15 amino acids. Germline V lookup: CDR1 MNHEY, CDR2 SMNVEV (reference sequence). For the CDR3, the DNA is TGTGCCAGCAGTTTAGGGGCCCTAGCGGCAGATACGCAGGATTTT. Amino acid sequence: CASSLGALAADTQDF.

This CDR3 is CASSLSGGRDNEQFF. CDR3 in DNA: TGTGCCAGCAGTTTATCGGGAGGACGAGACAATGAGCAGTTCTTC. The chain has TRBV12-3 or TRBV12-4 and TRBJ2-1; 7 bases are shared with TRBD2. Trimming at V came to 2 bases and at J to 5 bases, leaving 6 bases not matched to a gene. CDR3 length: 15 amino acids.

This clonotype has only a few counts. V and J are TRBV11-2 and TRBJ2-7, with D perhaps given as TRBD1 or TRBD2 (7 bases each). V lost 4 bases to trimming and J lost 0 bases, with 22 bases between them. The V gene's germline CDR1 is SGHAT and CDR2 FQNNGV. The CDR3 loop spans 18 amino acids. CDR3 in amino acids: CASSSPRGGFGSSYEQYF. Written as DNA, the CDR3 is TGTGCCAGCAGCTCCCCCAGGGGGGGTTTCGGAAGCTCCTACGAGCAGTACTTC.

This clonotype was found a few times. This chain joins TRBV5-6 and TRBJ2-7, with D possibly called TRBD1 or TRBD2 (5 bases each). Germline V CDR1 and CDR2: SGHDT, YYEEEE. This CDR3 region has 12 residues. The ends were cut back, 8 bases at V and 3 bases at J, with 12 bases in the middle. CDR3 nucleotides: TGTGCCAGTACGGGGCAGGGCTACGAGCAGTACTTC. It is translated as CASTGQGYEQYF.

This clonotype was counted many times. This chain links TRBV5-1 with TRBJ2-7, with D hard to call. Trimming removed 0 bases from V and 0 bases from J, with 13 bases in between. This CDR3 contains 16 residues. Germline values: CDR1 SGHRS, CDR2 YFSETQ. CDR3 bases: TGCGCCAGCAGCTTGGGAATCGTCGGCCTCTCCTACGAGCAGTACTTC. Protein sequence: CASSLGIVGLSYEQYF.

In its sample, this clonotype was seen a few times. CDR3 coding DNA: TGTGCCATCAGTGAGTCCGTAGTACAGCCCCAGCATTTT. This encodes CAISESVVQPQHF. The chain is built from TRBV10-3 and TRBJ1-5; D is undetermined. Germline V gene sequence: CDR1 ENHRY, CDR2 SYGVKD. This CDR3 has 13 residues. The V end lost 0 bases, the J end lost 7 bases, and 7 bases lay between the germline ends.

In this sample, this clonotype turned up a few times. J is TRBJ2-1 and V is TRBV6-2 or TRBV6-3; TRBD2 might be the D (6 bases). Germline V lookup: CDR1 MNHEY, CDR2 SVGEGT. The V end lost 1 base, the J end lost 5 bases, and 12 bases lay between the germline ends. This CDR3 has 15 amino acids. The DNA of the CDR3 is TGTGCCAGCAGTTACTTGGCCGGGACTCACAATGAGCAGTTCTTC. This encodes CASSYLAGTHNEQFF.

The rearrangement links TRBV5-1 to TRBJ2-7; D is perhaps TRBD2 (5 bases). The CDR3 spans 18 residues. Trimming cost V 1 base and J 2 bases, with 22 bases left between them. Germline loops: CDR1 SGHRS, CDR2 YFSETQ. The CDR3 loop is CASSLSYSGYSQTYEQYF. CDR3 coding DNA: TGCGCCAGCAGCTTGAGCTACAGCGGATATTCCCAGACCTACGAGCAGTACTTC.

In its sample, this clonotype was seen a few times. The chain joins TRBV7-8 to TRBJ2-1; TRBD1 is a possible D gene (5 bases). CDR3 length: 14 amino acids. V was clipped by 2 bases and J by 5 bases, with 10 bases between them. Germline-derived CDR1 and CDR2 are SGHVS and FQNEAQ. CDR3 loop: CASSLPTANNEQFF. CDR3 DNA: TGTGCCAGCAGCTTACCGACAGCAAACAATGAGCAGTTCTTC.

This clonotype was seen a few times. CDR3 DNA sequence: TGTGCCAGCAGGAAACAGCCAGGGGACGGCTACACCTTC. It is translated as CASRKQPGDGYTF. The chain recombines TRBV12-3 or TRBV12-4 with TRBJ1-2; D possibly corresponds to TRBD1 (6 bases). The CDR3 contains 13 residues. V was shortened by 6 bases and J by 8 bases, with 16 bases between the two germline ends.

This chain connects TRBV2 to TRBJ2-3; the D is unclear. V lost 6 bases and J lost 2, with 12 bases in between. CDR1 and CDR2 (germline): SNHLY, FYNNEI. The CDR3 spans 14 residues. The CDR3 region is CASRSGDPTDTQYF. DNA of the CDR3: TGTGCCAGCAGAAGTGGGGATCCCACAGATACGCAGTATTTT. The whole variable domain, remainder taken from reference TRBV2 and TRBJ2-3, is EPEVTQTPSHQVTQMGQEVILRCVPISNHLYFYWYRQILGQKVEFLVSFYNNEISEKSEIFDDQFSVERPDGSNFTLKIRSTKLEDSAMYFCASRSGDPTDTQYFGPGTRLTVL.

This chain links TRBV24-1 with TRBJ1-1, with D perhaps matching TRBD1 (5 bases). The CDR3 runs 13 residues. Looked up from germline, CDR1 is KGHDR and CDR2 is SFDVKD. The V end was cut by 6 bases, the J end by 3 bases, with 10 bases between. CDR3 protein: CATSRDGHTEAFF. In DNA, the CDR3 is TGTGCCACCAGTCGGGACGGCCACACTGAAGCTTTCTTT.

The sample holds a few counts of this clonotype. The chain combines TRBV11-2 with TRBJ2-7, with D unclear. The CDR3 length is 14 residues. Looked up from germline, CDR1 is SGHAT and CDR2 is FQNNGV. Trimming cost V 2 bases and J 0 bases, with 8 bases left between them. CDR3 sequence reads: CASSLISSSYEQYF. CDR3 DNA: TGTGCCAGCAGCTTAATCTCGAGCTCCTACGAGCAGTACTTC.

V is TRBV5-1 and J is TRBJ2-7; D gene uncertain. The V gene lost 1 base and the J gene lost 2 bases, with 10 bases spanning the gap. The length of the CDR3 is 14 residues. Germline V gene sequence: CDR1 SGHRS, CDR2 YFSETQ. The CDR3 nucleotides read TGCGCCAGCAGCTTGTTTATGGGAACCTACGAGCAGTACTTC. Translating it yields CASSLFMGTYEQYF.